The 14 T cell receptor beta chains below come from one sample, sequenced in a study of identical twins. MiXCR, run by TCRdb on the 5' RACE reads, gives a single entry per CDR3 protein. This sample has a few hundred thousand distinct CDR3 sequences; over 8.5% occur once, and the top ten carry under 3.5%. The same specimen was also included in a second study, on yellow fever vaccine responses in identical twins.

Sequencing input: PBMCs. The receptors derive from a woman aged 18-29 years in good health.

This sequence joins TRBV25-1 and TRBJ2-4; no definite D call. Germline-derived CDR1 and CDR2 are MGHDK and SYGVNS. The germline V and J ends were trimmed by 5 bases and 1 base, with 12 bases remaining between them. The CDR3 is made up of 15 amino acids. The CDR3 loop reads CASSTTAQAKNIQYF. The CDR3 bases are TGTGCCAGCAGTACTACGGCACAGGCCAAAAACATTCAGTACTTC.

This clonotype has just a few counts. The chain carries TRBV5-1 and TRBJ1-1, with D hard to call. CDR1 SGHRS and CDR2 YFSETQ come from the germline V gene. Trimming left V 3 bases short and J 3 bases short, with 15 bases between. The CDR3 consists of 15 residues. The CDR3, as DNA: TGCGCCAGCAGCTCTCAAGGGTTGGTGGACACTGAAGCTTTCTTT. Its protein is CASSSQGLVDTEAFF.

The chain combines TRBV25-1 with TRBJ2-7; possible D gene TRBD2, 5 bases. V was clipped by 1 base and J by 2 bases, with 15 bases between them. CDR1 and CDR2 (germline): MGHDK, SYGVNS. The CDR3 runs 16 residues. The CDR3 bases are TGTGCCAGCAGTGAATGGGGTACGGAGGACGCCTACGAGCAGTACTTC. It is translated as CASSEWGTEDAYEQYF.

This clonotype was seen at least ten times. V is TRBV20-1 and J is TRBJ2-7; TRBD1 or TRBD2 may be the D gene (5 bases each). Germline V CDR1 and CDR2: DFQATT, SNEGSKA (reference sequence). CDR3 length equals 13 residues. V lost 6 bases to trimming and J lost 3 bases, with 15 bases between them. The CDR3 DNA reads TGCAGTGCCGCCGAGGGGTTACGCTACGAGCAGTACTTC. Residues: CSAAEGLRYEQYF.

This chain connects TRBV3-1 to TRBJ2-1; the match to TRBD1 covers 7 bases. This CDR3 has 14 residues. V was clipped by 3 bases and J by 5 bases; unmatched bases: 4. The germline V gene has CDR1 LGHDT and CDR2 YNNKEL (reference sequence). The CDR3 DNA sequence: TGTGCCAGCAGCCAGTCCGGGACAGACAATGAGCAGTTCTTC. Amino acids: CASSQSGTDNEQFF.

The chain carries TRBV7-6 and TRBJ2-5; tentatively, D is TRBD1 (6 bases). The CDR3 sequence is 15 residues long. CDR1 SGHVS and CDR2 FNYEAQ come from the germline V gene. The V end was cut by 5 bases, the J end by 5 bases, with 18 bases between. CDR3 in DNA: TGTGCCAGCAGCATTAGATTTGGGGGCCTTGAGACCCAGTACTTC. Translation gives CASSIRFGGLETQYF.

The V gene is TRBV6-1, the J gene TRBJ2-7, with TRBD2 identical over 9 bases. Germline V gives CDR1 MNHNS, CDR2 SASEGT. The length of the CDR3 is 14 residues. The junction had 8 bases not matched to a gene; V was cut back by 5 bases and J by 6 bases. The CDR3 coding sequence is TGTGCCAGCAGTCTAAAGGCGGGGGGGCGCGAGCAGTACTTC. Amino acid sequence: CASSLKAGGREQYF.

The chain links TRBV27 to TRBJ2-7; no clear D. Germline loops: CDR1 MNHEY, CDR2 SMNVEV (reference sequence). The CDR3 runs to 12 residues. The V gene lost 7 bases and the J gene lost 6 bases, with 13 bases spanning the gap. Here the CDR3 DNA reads TGTGCCAGCAACTCAGGACGTGGCGAGCAGTACTTC. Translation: CASNSGRGEQYF.

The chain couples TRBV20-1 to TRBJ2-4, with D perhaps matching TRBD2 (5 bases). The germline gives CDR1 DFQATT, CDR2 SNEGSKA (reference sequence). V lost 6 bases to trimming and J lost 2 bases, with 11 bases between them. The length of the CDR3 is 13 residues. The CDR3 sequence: CSAREGTKNIQYF. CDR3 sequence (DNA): TGCAGTGCGCGCGAGGGAACCAAAAACATTCAGTACTTC.

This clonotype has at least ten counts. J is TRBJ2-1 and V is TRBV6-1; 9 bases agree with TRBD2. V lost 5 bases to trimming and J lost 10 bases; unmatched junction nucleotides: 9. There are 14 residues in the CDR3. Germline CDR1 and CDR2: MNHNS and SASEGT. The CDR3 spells CASSPSSGDPEQFF. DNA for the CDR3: TGTGCCAGCAGTCCTTCTAGCGGGGACCCCGAGCAGTTCTTC.

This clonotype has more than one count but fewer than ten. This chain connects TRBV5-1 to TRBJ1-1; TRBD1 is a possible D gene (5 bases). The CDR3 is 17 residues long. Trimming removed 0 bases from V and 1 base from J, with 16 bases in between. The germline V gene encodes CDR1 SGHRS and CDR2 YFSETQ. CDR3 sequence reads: CASSLAGGRVGNTEAFF. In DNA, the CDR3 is TGCGCCAGCAGCTTGGCTGGGGGAAGGGTTGGGAACACTGAAGCTTTCTTT.

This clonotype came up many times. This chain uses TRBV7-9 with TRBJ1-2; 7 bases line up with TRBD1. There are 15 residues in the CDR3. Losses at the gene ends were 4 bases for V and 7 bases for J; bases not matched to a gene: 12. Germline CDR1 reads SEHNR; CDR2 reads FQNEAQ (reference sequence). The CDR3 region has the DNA TGTGCCAGCAGCTCCCCAGGACAGGCTGGTGGTGGCTACACCTTC. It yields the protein CASSSPGQAGGGYTF.

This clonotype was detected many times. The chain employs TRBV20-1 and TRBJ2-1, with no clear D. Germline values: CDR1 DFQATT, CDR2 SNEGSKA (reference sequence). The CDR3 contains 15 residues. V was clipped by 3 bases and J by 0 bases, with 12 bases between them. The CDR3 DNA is TGCAGTGCTAGCGTGGCGGCGAGCTCCTACAATGAGCAGTTCTTC. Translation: CSASVAASSYNEQFF.

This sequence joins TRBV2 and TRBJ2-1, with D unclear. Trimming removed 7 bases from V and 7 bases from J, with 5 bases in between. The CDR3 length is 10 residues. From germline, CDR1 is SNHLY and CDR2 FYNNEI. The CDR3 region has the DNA TGTGCCAGCAAAGCAAATGAGCAGTTCTTC. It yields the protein CASKANEQFF.